This TCR beta chain emerged from a study of response to subunit inactivated influenza vaccine. Study-level points and caveats: The authors suggested that few new T cells are recruited per seasonal influenza vaccination.

With regard to this clonotype: No antigen is known for it.

Trimming took 2 bases from V and 2 from J; bases not matched to a gene: 7. The germline gives CDR1 LNHDA, CDR2 SQIVND (reference sequence). The CDR3 extends over 17 amino acids. TCRdb fed the RT-PCR reads into MiXCR, producing one record per CDR3 protein. This sample has hundreds of thousands of distinct CDR3 sequences; about 20% occur once, and the top ten carry about 9.3%. The sequences come from PBMCs from blood, collected roughly 20 months after vaccination. The source of this sequence is a man aged 50-75 years who received an inactivated influenza vaccine. V usage is TRBV19 and J usage is TRBJ2-7; 12 bases match TRBD2. The CDR3 coding sequence is TGTGCCAGTAGTATACGACTAGCGGGAGCAAATACCTACGAGCAGTACTTC. Translation gives CASSIRLAGANTYEQYF. Full variable domain (outside the CDR3, taken from reference TRBV19 and TRBJ2-7): DGGITQSPKYLFRKEGQNVTLSCEQNLNHDAMYWYRQDPGQGLRLIYYSQIVNDFQKGDIAEGYSVSREKKESFPLTVTSAQKNPTAFYLCASSIRLAGANTYEQYFGPGTRLTVT.